This TCR beta chain was captured by sequencing in a study of blood T cells in healthy people across ages. This clonotype was detected many times. Its target is not known. CDR1 is MDHEN and CDR2 is SYDVKM in the germline V gene. V shed 7 bases, J shed 5 bases, and the junction held 9 bases outside the gene matches. This CDR3 comprises 14 residues. Combining a sample-barcoded 5' primer with a J-beta primer mix, a second PCR ran for about 6 to 11 cycles. A single record per CDR3 protein comes from TCRdb applying MiXCR to the 5' RACE reads. The repertoire includes 790,000 or so distinct CDR3 sequences, about 45% of them detected once, and 15% to 20% sits in the top ten. Study findings and constraints: Whereas aged donors had fewer naive CD4+ cells, long-lived donors had more of them and higher diversity.

The rearrangement uses TRBV28 and TRBJ2-5; 8 bases are shared with TRBD2. This clonotype was sampled from an elderly man in good health. Sequences were obtained from blood. The CDR3, as DNA: TGTGCCAGCACCCCGGGGGGGCAGGTGGAGACCCAGTACTTC. Translation: CASTPGGQVETQYF.